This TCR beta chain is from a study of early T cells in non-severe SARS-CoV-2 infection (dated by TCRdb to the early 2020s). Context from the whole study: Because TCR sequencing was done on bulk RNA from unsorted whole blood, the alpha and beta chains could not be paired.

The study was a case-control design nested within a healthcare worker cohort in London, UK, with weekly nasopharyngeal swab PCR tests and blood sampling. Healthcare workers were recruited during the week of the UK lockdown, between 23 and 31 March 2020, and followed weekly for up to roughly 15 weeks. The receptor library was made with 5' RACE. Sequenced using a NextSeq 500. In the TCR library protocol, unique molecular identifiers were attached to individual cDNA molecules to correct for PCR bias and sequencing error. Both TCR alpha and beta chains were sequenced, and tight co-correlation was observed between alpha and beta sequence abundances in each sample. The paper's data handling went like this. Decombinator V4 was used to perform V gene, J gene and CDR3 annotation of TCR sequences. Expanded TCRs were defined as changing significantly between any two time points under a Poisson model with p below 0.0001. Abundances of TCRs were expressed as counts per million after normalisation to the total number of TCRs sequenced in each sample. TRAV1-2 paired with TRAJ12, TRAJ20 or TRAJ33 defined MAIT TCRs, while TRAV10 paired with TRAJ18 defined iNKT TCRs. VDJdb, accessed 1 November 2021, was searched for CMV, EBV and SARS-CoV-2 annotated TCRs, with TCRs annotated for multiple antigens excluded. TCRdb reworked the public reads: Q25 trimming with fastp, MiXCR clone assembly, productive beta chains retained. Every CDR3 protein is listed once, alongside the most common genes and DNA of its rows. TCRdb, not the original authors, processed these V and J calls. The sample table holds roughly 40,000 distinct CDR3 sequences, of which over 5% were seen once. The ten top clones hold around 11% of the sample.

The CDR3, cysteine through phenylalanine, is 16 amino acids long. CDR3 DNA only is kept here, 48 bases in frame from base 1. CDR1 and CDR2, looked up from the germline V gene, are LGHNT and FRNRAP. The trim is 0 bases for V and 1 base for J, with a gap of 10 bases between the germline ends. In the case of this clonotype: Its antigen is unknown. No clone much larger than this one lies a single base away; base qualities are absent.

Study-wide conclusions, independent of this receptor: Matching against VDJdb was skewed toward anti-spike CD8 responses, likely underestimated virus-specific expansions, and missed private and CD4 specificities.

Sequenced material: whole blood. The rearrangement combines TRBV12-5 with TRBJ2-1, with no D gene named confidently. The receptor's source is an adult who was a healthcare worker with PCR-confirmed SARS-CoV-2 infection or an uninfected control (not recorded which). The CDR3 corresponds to CASGLVVGSSYNEQFF. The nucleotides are TGTGCTAGTGGTTTGGTAGTGGGCAGTTCCTACAATGAGCAGTTCTTC.